Listed below are T cell receptor beta chains from one sample, sequenced in a study of blood T cell repertoires in COVID-19. Data came from immunoSEQ multiplex PCR; TCRdb stores just in-frame clones and leaves some out. The sample yields about 270,000 clones, roughly four fifths seen once. Source material: peripheral blood. The receptor set was obtained from a woman aged 45-65 years who had recovered from COVID-19. Each CDR3 is given without its conserved first and last residue.

v_call | cdr3_aa
TRBV19 | ASSTASGNNEQF
TRBV5-1 | ASRNMMDRGSDTQY
TRBV11-2 | ASSPPGVNSPLH
TRBV7-7 | ASSLARDRVSYNEQF
TRBV28 | ASMGGPYSNEQF
TRBV18 | ASRTGSNYEQY
TRBV28 | ASSFGGRAQY
TRBV27 | ASRPGLGSYEQY
TRBV28 | ASSLGTGSSYEQY
TRBV29-1 | SVEGLRRANYGYT
TRBV7-3 | ASSPKGPGLAGDEQF
TRBV7-3 | ASSLNSMNTEAF
TRBV6-2/TRBV6-3 | ASSYQTSGGMIPPRETQY
TRBV5-1 | ASSLGAGNTDTQY
TRBV5-1 | ASLLSLAETDTQY
TRBV5-5 | ASSVGQGAISYGYT
TRBV2 | ASLTQGDSPLH
TRBV3-1/TRBV3-2 | ASSPSRGSVTSPLH
TRBV6-6 | ASSSGTSAPEQF
TRBV28 | ASTQGDNYGYT
TRBV11-2 | ASSPRELRNTEAF
TRBV6-5 | ASAMDRGGYGYT
TRBV6-5 | ASSYQRFNYGYT
TRBV27 | ASSADRVFTDTQY
TRBV6-4 | ASTSTGGTGELF
TRBV7-2 | ASSLPGGGSNQPQH
TRBV14 | ASSQGLHRGLDEQY
TRBV18 | ASSRIAGATIDSATQY
TRBV29-1 | SVEPGSGTDTQY
TRBV28 | ASSLFGTGIGNTIY
TRBV12-3/TRBV12-4 | ASISSGDTQY
TRBV6-2/TRBV6-3 | ASSYSRYNEQF
TRBV5-6 | ASSLYGTLLSGIYGYT
TRBV9 | ASSAGGGPDTQY
TRBV6-5 | ASRGGASTDTQY
TRBV7-8 | ASSARQGTDTQY
TRBV12-3/TRBV12-4 | ASTDRAHNEQF
TRBV3-1/TRBV3-2 | ASSLTGGRGTQY
TRBV5-1 | ASSLALLAGTYNEQF
TRBV7-3 | ASSSGLGPVETQY
TRBV5-1 | ASSINQYGYT
TRBV24-1 | ATSDSSRTGFNHNEQF
TRBV19 | ASSGAGTLQETQY
TRBV19 | ASSISGLSYEQY
TRBV6-1 | ASSEIMAEHQPQH
TRBV5-8 | ASSFEHSYEQY
TRBV5-1 | ASSLNSPDTQY
TRBV5-4 | ASSRGLAGGPYEQY
TRBV29-1 | SVAVQGANYGYT
TRBV11-2 | ASSLAQPLFSGNTIY
TRBV27 | ASSLSPRQGRYYGYT
TRBV19 | ASSIPQQGTYGYT
TRBV7-2 | ASSPQASLGYNEQF
TRBV6-5 | ATIPGAGNTIY
TRBV7-2 | ASSHPGQFYGYT